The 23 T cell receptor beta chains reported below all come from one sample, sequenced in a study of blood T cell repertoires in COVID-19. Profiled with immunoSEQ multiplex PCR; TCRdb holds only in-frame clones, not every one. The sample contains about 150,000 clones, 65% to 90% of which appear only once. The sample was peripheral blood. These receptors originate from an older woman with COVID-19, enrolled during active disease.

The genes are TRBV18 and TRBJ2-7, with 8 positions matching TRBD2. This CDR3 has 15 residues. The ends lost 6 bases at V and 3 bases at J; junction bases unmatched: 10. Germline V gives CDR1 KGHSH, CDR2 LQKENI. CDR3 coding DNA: TGTGCCAGCTCTCGCGCCGGGACTAGTGGCTACGAGCAGTACTTC. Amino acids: CASSRAGTSGYEQYF.

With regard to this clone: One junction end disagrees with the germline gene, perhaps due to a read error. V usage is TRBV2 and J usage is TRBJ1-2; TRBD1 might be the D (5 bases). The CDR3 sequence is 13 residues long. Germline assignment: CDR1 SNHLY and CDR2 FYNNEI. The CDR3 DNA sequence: TGTGCCAGCAGTGATGTGGGGGACTATGACTACACCTTC. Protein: CASSDVGDYDYTF.

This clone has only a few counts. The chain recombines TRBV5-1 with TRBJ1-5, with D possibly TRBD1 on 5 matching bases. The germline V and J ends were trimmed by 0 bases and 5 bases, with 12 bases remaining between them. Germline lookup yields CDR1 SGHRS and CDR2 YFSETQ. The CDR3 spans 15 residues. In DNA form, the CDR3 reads TGCGCCAGCAGCTTGGAAGGGGCTGATTATCAGCCCCAGCATTTT. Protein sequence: CASSLEGADYQPQHF.

CDR3 sequence: CASSSTSGDFDTQYF. The CDR3 nucleotides are TGTGCCAGCAGTTCGACTAGCGGAGACTTCGATACGCAGTATTTT. The chain recombines TRBV6-5 with TRBJ2-3; TRBD2 matches 9 bases. Germline V CDR1 and CDR2: MNHEY, SVGAGI. V trimming: 4 bases; J trimming: 6 bases; junction bases outside the gene matches: 8. The CDR3 sequence is 15 residues long.

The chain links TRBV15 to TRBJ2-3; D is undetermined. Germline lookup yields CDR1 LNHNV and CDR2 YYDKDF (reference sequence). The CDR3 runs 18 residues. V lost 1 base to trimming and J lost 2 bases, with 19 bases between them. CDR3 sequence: CATSRGSGPRFSTDTQYF. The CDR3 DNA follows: TGTGCCACCAGCAGAGGGTCAGGTCCCCGCTTTTCCACAGATACGCAGTATTTT.

CDR3 coding DNA: TGCGCCAGCAGCCTTATCCGAGTTGAAAAACTGTTTTTT. This codes for CASSLIRVEKLFF. This chain links TRBV4-1 with TRBJ1-4; D ambiguous. There are 13 residues in the CDR3. V shed 4 bases and J shed 7 bases, with 10 bases lying between them. Germline V gene sequence: CDR1 MGHRA, CDR2 YSYEKL.

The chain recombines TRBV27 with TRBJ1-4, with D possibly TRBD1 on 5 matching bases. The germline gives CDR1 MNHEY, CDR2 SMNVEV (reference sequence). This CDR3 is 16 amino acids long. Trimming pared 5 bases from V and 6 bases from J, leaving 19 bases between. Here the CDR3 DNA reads TGTGCCAGCAGTCCGAGGACATCTCGCAAAGATGAAAAACTGTTTTTT. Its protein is CASSPRTSRKDEKLFF. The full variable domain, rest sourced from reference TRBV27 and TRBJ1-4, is EAQVTQNPRYLITVTGKKLTVTCSQNMNHEYMSWYRQDPGLGLRQIYYSMNVEVTDKGDVPEGYKVSRKEKRNFPLILESPSPNQTSLYFCASSPRTSRKDEKLFFGSGTQLSVL.

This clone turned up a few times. The CDR3 coding sequence is TGTGCCAGCAGCTTTCAAAGATGCGGTCGAGATCAGCCCCAGCATTTT. Translated, it gives CASSFQRCGRDQPQHF. The J gene is TRBJ1-5, the V gene TRBV7-3; D is unclear. CDR3 length: 16 amino acids. Per germline, CDR1 SGHTA and CDR2 FQGTGA. Trimming took off 3 bases at V and 5 bases at J, with 17 bases between the two ends.

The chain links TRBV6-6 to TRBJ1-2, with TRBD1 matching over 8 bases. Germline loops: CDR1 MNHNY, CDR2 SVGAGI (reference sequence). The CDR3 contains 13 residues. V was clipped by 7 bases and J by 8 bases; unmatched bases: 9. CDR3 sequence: CASKTGGRSGYTF. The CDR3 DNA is TGTGCCAGCAAAACAGGGGGAAGAAGCGGCTACACCTTC.

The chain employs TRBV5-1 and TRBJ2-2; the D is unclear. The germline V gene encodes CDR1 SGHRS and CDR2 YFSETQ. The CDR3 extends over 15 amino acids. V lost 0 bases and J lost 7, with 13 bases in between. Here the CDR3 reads CASSLATGWSGELFF. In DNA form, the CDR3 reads TGCGCCAGCAGCTTGGCTACGGGTTGGAGCGGGGAGCTGTTTTTT.

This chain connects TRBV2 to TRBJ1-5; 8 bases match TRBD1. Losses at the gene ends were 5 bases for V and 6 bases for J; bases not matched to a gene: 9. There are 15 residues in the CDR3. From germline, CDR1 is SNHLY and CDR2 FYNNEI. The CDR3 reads CASSKSGGASQPQHF. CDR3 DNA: TGTGCCAGCAGTAAATCAGGGGGCGCATCTCAGCCCCAGCATTTT.

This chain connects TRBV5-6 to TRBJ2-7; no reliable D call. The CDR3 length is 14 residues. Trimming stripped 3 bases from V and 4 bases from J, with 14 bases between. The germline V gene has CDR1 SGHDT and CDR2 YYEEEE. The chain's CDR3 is CASSSLVFLYEQYV. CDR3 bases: TGTGCCAGCAGCTCCCTAGTCTTTTTGTACGAGCAGTACGTC.

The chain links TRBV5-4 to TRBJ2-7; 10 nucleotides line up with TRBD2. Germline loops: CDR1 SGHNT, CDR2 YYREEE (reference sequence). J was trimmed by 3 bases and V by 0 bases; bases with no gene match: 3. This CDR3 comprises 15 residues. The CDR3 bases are TGTGCCAGCAGCTTGGGGACTAGCGGCAGCTACGAGCAGTACTTC. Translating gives CASSLGTSGSYEQYF. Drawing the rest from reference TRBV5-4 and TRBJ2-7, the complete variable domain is ETGVTQSPTHLIKTRGQQVTLRCSSQSGHNTVSWYQQALGQGPQFIFQYYREEENGRGNFPPRFSGLQFPNYSSELNVNALELDDSALYLCASSLGTSGSYEQYFGPGTRLTVT.

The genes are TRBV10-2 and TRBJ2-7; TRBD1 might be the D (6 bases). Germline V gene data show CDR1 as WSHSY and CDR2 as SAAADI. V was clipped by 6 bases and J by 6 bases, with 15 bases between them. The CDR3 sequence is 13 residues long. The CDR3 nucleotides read TGCGCCAGCAGGGCAACAGGGTCGCGCGAGCAGTACTTC. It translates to CASRATGSREQYF.

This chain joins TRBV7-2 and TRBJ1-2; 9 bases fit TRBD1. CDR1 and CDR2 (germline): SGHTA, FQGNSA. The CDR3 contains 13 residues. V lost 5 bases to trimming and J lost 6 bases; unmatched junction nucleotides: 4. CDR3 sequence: CASSRDRDNGYTF. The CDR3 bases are TGTGCCAGCAGCCGGGACAGGGATAATGGCTACACCTTC.

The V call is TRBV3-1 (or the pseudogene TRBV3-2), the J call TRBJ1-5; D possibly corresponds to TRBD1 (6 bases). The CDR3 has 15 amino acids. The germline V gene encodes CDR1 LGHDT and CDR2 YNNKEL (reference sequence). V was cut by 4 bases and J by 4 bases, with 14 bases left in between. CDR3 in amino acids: CASSLGAGTNQPQHF. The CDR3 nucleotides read TGTGCCAGCAGCCTGGGGGCAGGTACTAATCAGCCCCAGCATTTT.

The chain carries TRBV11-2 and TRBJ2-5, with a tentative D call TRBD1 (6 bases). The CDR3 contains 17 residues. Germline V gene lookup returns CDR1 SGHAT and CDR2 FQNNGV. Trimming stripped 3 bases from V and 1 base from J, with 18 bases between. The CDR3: CASSLNRVGHAQETQYF. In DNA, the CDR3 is TGTGCCAGCAGCTTGAACAGGGTGGGGCATGCCCAAGAGACCCAGTACTTC.

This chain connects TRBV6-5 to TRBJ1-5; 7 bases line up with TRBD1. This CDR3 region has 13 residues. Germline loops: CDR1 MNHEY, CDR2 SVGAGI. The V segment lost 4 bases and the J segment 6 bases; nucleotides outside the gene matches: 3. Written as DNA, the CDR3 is TGTGCCAGCAGTTTTAACAGGGGTCAGCCCCAGCATTTT. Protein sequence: CASSFNRGQPQHF.

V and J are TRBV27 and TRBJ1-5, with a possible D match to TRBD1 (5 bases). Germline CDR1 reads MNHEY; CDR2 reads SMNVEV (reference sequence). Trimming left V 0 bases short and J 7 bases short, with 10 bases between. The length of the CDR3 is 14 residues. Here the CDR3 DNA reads TGTGCCAGCAGTTTATCCGGAGGGACCCAGCCCCAGCATTTT. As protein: CASSLSGGTQPQHF.

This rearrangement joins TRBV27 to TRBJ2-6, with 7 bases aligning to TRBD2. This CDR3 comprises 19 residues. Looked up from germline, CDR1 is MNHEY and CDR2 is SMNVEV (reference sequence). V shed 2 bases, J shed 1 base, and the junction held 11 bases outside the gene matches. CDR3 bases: TGTGCCAGCAGTTTAAAGTTTGGGGGGGGAGTATCTGGGGCCAACGTCCTGACTTTC. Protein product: CASSLKFGGGVSGANVLTF.

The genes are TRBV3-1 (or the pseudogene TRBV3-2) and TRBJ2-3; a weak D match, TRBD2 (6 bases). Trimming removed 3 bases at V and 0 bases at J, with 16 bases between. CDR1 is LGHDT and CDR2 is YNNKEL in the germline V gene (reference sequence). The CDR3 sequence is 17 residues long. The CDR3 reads CASSHNAGSGSTDTQYF. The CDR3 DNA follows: TGTGCCAGCAGCCACAACGCTGGGAGCGGGAGCACAGATACGCAGTATTTT.

The CDR3: CASSERLVDYNEQFF. The CDR3 DNA sequence: TGTGCCAGCTCAGAGAGGCTGGTCGACTACAATGAGCAGTTCTTC. The V and J genes are TRBV18 and TRBJ2-1; the D is unclear. This CDR3 region has 15 residues. Deletions cut 5 bases from V and 3 bases from J, with 14 bases between. The germline V gene has CDR1 KGHSH and CDR2 LQKENI.

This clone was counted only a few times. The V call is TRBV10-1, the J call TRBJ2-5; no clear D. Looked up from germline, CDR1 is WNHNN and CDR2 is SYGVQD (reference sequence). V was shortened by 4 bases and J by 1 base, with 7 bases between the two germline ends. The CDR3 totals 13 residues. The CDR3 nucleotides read TGCGCCAGCAGTGGGGCAGTCCAAGAGACCCAGTACTTC. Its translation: CASSGAVQETQYF.